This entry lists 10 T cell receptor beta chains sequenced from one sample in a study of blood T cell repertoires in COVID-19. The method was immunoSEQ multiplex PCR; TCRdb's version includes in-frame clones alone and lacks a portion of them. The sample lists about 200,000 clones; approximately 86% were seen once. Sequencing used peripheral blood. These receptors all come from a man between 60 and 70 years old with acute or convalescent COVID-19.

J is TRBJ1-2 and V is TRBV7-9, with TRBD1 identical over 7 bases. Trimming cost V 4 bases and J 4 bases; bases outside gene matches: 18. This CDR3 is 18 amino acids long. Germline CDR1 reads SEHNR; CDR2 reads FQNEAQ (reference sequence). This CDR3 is CASSSEGMGQGVSYGYTF. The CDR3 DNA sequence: TGTGCCAGCAGCTCCGAGGGAATGGGTCAGGGGGTTAGCTATGGCTACACCTTC.

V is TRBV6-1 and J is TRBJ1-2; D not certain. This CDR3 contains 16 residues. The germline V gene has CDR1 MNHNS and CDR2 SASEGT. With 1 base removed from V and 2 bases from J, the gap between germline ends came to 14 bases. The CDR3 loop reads CASSEEGRRSNYGYTF. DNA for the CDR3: TGTGCCAGCAGTGAAGAAGGGAGACGCTCGAACTATGGCTACACCTTC.

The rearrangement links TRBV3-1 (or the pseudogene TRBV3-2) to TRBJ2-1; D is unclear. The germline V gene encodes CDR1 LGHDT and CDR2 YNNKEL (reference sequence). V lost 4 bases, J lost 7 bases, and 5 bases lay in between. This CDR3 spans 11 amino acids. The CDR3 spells CASSLMNEQFF. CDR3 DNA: TGTGCCAGCAGCCTAATGAATGAGCAGTTCTTC.

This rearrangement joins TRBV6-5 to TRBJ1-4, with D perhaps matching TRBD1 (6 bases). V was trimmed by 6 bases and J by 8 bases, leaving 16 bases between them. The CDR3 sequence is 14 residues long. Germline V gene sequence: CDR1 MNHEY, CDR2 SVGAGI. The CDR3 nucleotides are TGTGCCAGCAGAAGGACAGCGTCAATCGAAAAACTGTTTTTT. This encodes CASRRTASIEKLFF.

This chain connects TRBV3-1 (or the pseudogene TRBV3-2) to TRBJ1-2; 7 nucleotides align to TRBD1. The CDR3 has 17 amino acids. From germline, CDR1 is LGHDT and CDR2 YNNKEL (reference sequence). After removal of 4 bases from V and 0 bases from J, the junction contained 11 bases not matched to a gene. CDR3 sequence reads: CASSPRQGGRANYGYTF. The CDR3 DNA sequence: TGTGCCAGCAGCCCTCGACAGGGAGGAAGAGCTAACTATGGCTACACCTTC.

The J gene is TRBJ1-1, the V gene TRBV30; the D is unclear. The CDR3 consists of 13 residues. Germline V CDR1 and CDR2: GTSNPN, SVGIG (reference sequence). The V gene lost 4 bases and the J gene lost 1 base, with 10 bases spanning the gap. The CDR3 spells CAWKENPNTEAFF. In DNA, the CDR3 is TGTGCCTGGAAGGAGAATCCGAACACTGAAGCTTTCTTT. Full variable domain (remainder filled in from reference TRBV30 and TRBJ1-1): SQTIHQWPATLVQPVGSPLSLECTVEGTSNPNLYWYRQAAGRGLQLLFYSVGIGQISSEVPQNLSASRPQDRQFILSSKKLLLSDSGFYLCAWKENPNTEAFFGQGTRLTVV.

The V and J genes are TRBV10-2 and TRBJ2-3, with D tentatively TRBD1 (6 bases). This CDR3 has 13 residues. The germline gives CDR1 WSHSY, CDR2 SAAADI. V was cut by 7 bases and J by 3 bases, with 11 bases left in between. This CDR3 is CASMQRGTDTQYF. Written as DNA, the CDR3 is TGCGCCAGCATGCAAAGGGGGACAGATACGCAGTATTTT.

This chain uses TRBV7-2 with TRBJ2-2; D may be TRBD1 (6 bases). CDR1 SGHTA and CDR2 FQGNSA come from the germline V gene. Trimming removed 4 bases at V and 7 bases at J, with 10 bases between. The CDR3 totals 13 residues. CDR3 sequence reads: CASSSNRVGELFF. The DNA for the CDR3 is TGTGCCAGCAGCTCGAACAGGGTCGGGGAGCTGTTTTTT.

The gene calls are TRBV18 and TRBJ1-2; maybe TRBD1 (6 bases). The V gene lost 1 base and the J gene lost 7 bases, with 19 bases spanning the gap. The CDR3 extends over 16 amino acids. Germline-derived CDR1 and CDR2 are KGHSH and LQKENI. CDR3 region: CASSPQGQGLTGGYTF. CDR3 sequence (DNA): TGTGCCAGCTCACCACAAGGTCAGGGGCTAACGGGTGGCTACACCTTC. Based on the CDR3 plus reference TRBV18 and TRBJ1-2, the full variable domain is NAGVMQNPRHLVRRRGQEARLRCSPMKGHSHVYWYRQLPEEGLKFMVYLQKENIIDESGMPKERFSAEFPKEGPSILRIQQVVRGDSAAYFCASSPQGQGLTGGYTFGSGTRLTVV.

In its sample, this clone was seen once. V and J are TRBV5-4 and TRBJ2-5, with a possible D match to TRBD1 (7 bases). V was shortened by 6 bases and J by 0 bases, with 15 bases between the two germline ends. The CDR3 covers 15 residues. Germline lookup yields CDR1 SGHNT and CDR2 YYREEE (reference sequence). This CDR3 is CASNPGGRNQETQYF. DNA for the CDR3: TGTGCCAGCAACCCAGGGGGGAGGAACCAAGAGACCCAGTACTTC. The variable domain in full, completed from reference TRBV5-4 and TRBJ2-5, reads ETGVTQSPTHLIKTRGQQVTLRCSSQSGHNTVSWYQQALGQGPQFIFQYYREEENGRGNFPPRFSGLQFPNYSSELNVNALELDDSALYLCASNPGGRNQETQYFGPGTRLLVL.